The clone carrying this T cell receptor (beta chain) is labeled medium-sized. This sample was taken from a study of blood T cell repertoires in COVID-19. As for the study in general: Collection of acute and convalescent COVID-19 samples took place in the United States, Italy and Spain. Sources were T cells, B-cell-depleted T cells, or PBMCs; the material itself was cDNA or gDNA.

In the authors' workflow: Amplification of reference gene primers provided the estimated nucleated cell counts. The method was immunoSEQ multiplex PCR; TCRdb's version includes in-frame clones alone and lacks a portion of them. V and J calls and clone size are those listed in that table; D and trimming were worked out from the DNA. In the table there are around 62,000 clones, roughly 85% of which are singletons. Germline loops: CDR1 MNHEY, CDR2 SMNVEV (reference sequence). With 4 bases clipped from V and 4 bases from J, the junction kept 8 bases outside the gene matches. This CDR3 region has 15 residues.

The chain links TRBV27 to TRBJ1-1; 8 nucleotides match TRBD1. The material sequenced was peripheral blood. The clonotype comes from a man in his fifties with acute or convalescent COVID-19. CDR3 region: CASSSGTGGSTEAFF. The CDR3 nucleotides read TGTGCCAGCAGTTCGGGGACAGGCGGGAGCACTGAAGCTTTCTTT.